This T cell receptor beta chain was obtained from a study of blood T cell repertoires in COVID-19. Study-level background: PBMCs, B-cell-depleted T cells, or T cells were the source of the cDNA or gDNA that made up the material.

Generated by immunoSEQ multiplex PCR, the TCRdb table keeps only in-frame clones and is missing some. The sample has under 250,000 clones; 83% are singletons. The CDR3 loop spans 14 amino acids. The germline V gene encodes CDR1 SGHRS and CDR2 YFSETQ. V was cut by 1 base and J by 2 bases, with 7 bases left in between. This sequence originates from a woman in her 50s who had been exposed to COVID-19. The sample comprised PBMCs or T cells enriched from blood (not recorded which). The chain combines TRBV5-1 with TRBJ1-5; a weak D match, TRBD1 (5 bases). The CDR3 sequence: CASSLTGRNQPQHF. The CDR3, as DNA: TGCGCCAGCAGCTTGACAGGTCGCAATCAGCCCCAGCATTTT.